One and the same sample provided the 18 T cell receptor beta chains below, sequenced in a study of blood T cell repertoires in COVID-19. Data came from immunoSEQ multiplex PCR; TCRdb stores just in-frame clones and leaves some out. The sample consists of 350,000 or so clones, around 89% of them appearing once. The specimen was peripheral blood. Receptors originate from a man younger than 35 with active or convalescent COVID-19.

With respect to this clone: Other DNA sequences in the same sample also yield this CDR3. This chain connects TRBV27 to TRBJ1-5; D gene uncertain. This CDR3 has 13 amino acids. V lost 0 bases to trimming and J lost 4 bases, with 4 bases between them. Germline V gives CDR1 MNHEY, CDR2 SMNVEV (reference sequence). This CDR3 is CASSLSYNQPQHF. Written as DNA, the CDR3 is TGTGCCAGCAGTTTATCGTATAATCAGCCCCAGCATTTT.

The chain links TRBV28 to TRBJ1-2; D not certain. CDR3 size: 13 residues. Germline CDR1 reads MDHEN; CDR2 reads SYDVKM. Trimming took off 7 bases at V and 5 bases at J, with 14 bases between the two ends. The DNA of the CDR3 is TGTGCCAGCAATACCGCCTCGGGGTATGGCTACACCTTC. Its protein product is CASNTASGYGYTF.

The rearrangement links TRBV4-2 to TRBJ2-1; TRBD2 might be the D (5 bases). The CDR3 is made up of 13 amino acids. CDR1 and CDR2 from the germline V gene are LGHNA and YNFKEQ. V was trimmed by 1 base and J by 4 bases, leaving 5 bases between them. This chain's CDR3 is CASSQGEYNEQFF. The CDR3 nucleotides are TGTGCCAGCAGCCAAGGGGAGTACAATGAGCAGTTCTTC.

Here the CDR3 DNA reads TGTGCCAGCAGGAACCGGGGACTAGTTGACTACGAGCAGTACTTC. The encoded protein is CASRNRGLVDYEQYF. V usage is TRBV28 and J usage is TRBJ2-7; 8 bases are shared with TRBD2. Germline V gene sequence: CDR1 MDHEN, CDR2 SYDVKM. CDR3 length: 15 residues. Trimming cost V 6 bases and J 3 bases; bases outside gene matches: 10. Based on the CDR3 plus reference TRBV28 and TRBJ2-7, the full variable domain is DVKVTQSSRYLVKRTGEKVFLECVQDMDHENMFWYRQDPGLGLRLIYFSYDVKMKEKGDIPEGYSVSREKKERFSLILESASTNQTSMYLCASRNRGLVDYEQYFGPGTRLTVT.

This chain joins TRBV2 and TRBJ1-1; D gene unclear. This CDR3 spans 16 amino acids. V was trimmed by 11 bases and J by 2 bases, leaving 24 bases between them. Germline CDR1 reads SNHLY; CDR2 reads FYNNEI. The CDR3 region has the DNA TGTGCCGGACGGAAAGGACGGACTAATGAAAACACTGAAGCTTTCTTT. It translates to CAGRKGRTNENTEAFF.

V is TRBV6-5 and J is TRBJ2-5, with TRBD2 matching 8 bases. The CDR3 is 14 amino acids. CDR1 MNHEY and CDR2 SVGAGI come from the germline V gene. Losses at the gene ends were 5 bases for V and 2 bases for J; bases not matched to a gene: 4. CDR3 region: CASSQLAEQETQYF. In nucleotides, the CDR3 is TGTGCCAGCAGTCAACTAGCGGAACAAGAGACCCAGTACTTC.

The rearrangement uses TRBV7-2 and TRBJ1-3; 9 positions match TRBD1. CDR3 length: 14 residues. The germline V gene has CDR1 SGHTA and CDR2 FQGNSA. Germline trimming cut 10 bases from V and 4 bases from J; bases unmatched to any gene: 8. This CDR3 reads CATQQGAKGNTIYF. Written as DNA, the CDR3 is TGTGCCACACAACAGGGGGCAAAGGGAAACACCATATATTTT.

This clone was detected only a few times. The rearrangement links TRBV7-2 to TRBJ1-5, with a weak D call TRBD1 (5 bases). CDR3 length equals 14 residues. Germline assignment: CDR1 SGHTA and CDR2 FQGNSA. Trimming took 4 bases from V and 9 from J, leaving 16 bases between them. The CDR3 coding sequence is TGTGCCAGCAGCTCCCCTAACCGGGACTGGCCCCAGCATTTT. Residues: CASSSPNRDWPQHF.

V usage is TRBV6-5 and J usage is TRBJ2-7; 9 bases line up with TRBD1. This CDR3 is built from 13 residues. After removal of 6 bases from V and 5 bases from J, the junction contained 5 bases not matched to a gene. Germline V gene lookup returns CDR1 MNHEY and CDR2 SVGAGI. CDR3 sequence (DNA): TGTGCCAGCAGAGGGGGACAGGGCCACGAGCAGTACTTC. Translating it yields CASRGGQGHEQYF.

This chain connects TRBV2 to TRBJ1-1; D remains unclear. Germline V lookup: CDR1 SNHLY, CDR2 FYNNEI. The CDR3 spans 15 residues. V shed 4 bases and J shed 0 bases, with 12 bases lying between them. The CDR3 spells CASSVPHTMNTEAFF. The DNA for the CDR3 is TGTGCCAGCAGTGTGCCCCACACCATGAACACTGAAGCTTTCTTT.

The chain employs TRBV5-6 and TRBJ1-5; D is perhaps TRBD1 (5 bases). The CDR3 length is 14 residues. CDR1 is SGHDT, CDR2 YYEEEE, per germline. Trimming took 2 bases from V and 7 from J, leaving 13 bases between them. The CDR3 sequence is CASSFRGTGQPQHF. DNA for the CDR3: TGTGCCAGCAGCTTTAGGGGAACAGGCCAGCCCCAGCATTTT.

The genes are TRBV6-1 and TRBJ1-6; D is uncertain. The CDR3 spans 14 residues. Germline-derived CDR1 and CDR2 are MNHNS and SASEGT. V lost 2 bases to trimming and J lost 12 bases, with 14 bases between them. The CDR3: CASSELMGDGPLHF. CDR3 sequence (DNA): TGTGCCAGCAGTGAATTGATGGGAGACGGACCCCTCCACTTT.

J is TRBJ2-1 and V is TRBV18; TRBD2 agrees at 7 bases. The CDR3 spans 16 residues. Germline V gives CDR1 KGHSH, CDR2 LQKENI. With 8 bases clipped from V and 1 base from J, the junction kept 11 bases outside the gene matches. The DNA for the CDR3 is TGTGCCAGCCAAGGTGGGAGGGCCGAATCCTACAATGAGCAGTTCTTC. Translating gives CASQGGRAESYNEQFF.

The chain is built from TRBV6-5 and TRBJ1-1, with D unclear. Germline CDR1 reads MNHEY; CDR2 reads SVGAGI. The V gene lost 1 base and the J gene lost 3 bases, with 9 bases spanning the gap. This CDR3 has 14 residues. Written as DNA, the CDR3 is TGTGCCAGCAGTTACTGGCAGGCCGACACTGAAGCTTTCTTT. Translated: CASSYWQADTEAFF.

CDR3 amino acids: CASSLTGPNSPLHF. CDR3 in DNA: TGTGCCAGCAGTTTGACAGGGCCGAATTCACCCCTCCACTTT. V is TRBV6-5 and J is TRBJ1-6, with 7 bases matching TRBD1. Germline trimming cut 4 bases from V and 7 bases from J; bases unmatched to any gene: 4. CDR3 size: 14 residues. From germline, CDR1 is MNHEY and CDR2 SVGAGI.

This clone was seen once. The chain uses TRBV29-1 and TRBJ2-3, with 8 bases that match TRBD1. CDR3 length: 15 residues. V gave up 3 bases and J gave up 0 bases; unmatched junction bases: 5. Germline V gene data show CDR1 as SQVTM and CDR2 as ANQGSEA. The CDR3: CSVDARDRSTDTQYF. CDR3 DNA: TGCAGCGTTGATGCTAGGGACAGGAGCACAGATACGCAGTATTTT.

CDR3 amino acids: CASSQDLSSGNTIYF. The CDR3 DNA reads TGCGCCAGCAGCCAAGATCTAAGCTCTGGAAACACCATATATTTT. The V and J genes are TRBV4-3 and TRBJ1-3; no firm D call. Trimming took off 0 bases at V and 0 bases at J, with 6 bases between the two ends. Germline V gene data show CDR1 as LGHNA and CDR2 as YSLEER. The CDR3 consists of 15 residues.

The genes are TRBV5-6 and TRBJ1-6; tentatively, D is TRBD1 (5 bases). The germline V gene has CDR1 SGHDT and CDR2 YYEEEE. The germline V and J ends were trimmed by 1 base and 8 bases, with 10 bases remaining between them. The CDR3 has 14 amino acids. The CDR3 region has the DNA TGTGCCAGCAGCTTGACCGGGGGGGATTCACCCCTCCACTTT. Protein product: CASSLTGGDSPLHF.